The 21 T cell receptor beta chains listed next were all sequenced from one sample in a study of T cell clones after liver transplantation. Sequenced by immunoSEQ multiplex PCR; TCRdb stores in-frame clones only, minus some. This table has under 55,000 clones, approximately 86% appearing once. This specimen consisted of CD4+ T cells from blood, obtained 24 months after liver transplant. Receptor source: a human patient who received a liver transplant. The T cells may come from the graft donor.

V is TRBV2 and J is TRBJ2-1; TRBD2 agrees at 8 bases. Germline CDR1 reads SNHLY; CDR2 reads FYNNEI. CDR3 size: 15 residues. V trimming: 3 bases; J trimming: 7 bases; junction bases outside the gene matches: 8. CDR3 bases: TGTGCCAGCAGTGAGAGCGGGAGTTTTAAAAATGAGCAGTTCTTC. Translation gives CASSESGSFKNEQFF.

The DNA of the CDR3 is TGTGCCAGCAGGGACTACCGGTACGAGCAGTACTTC. Protein: CASRDYRYEQYF. The V call is TRBV25-1, the J call TRBJ2-7; D is possibly TRBD2 (6 bases). Germline V gene data show CDR1 as MGHDK and CDR2 as SYGVNS. The CDR3 loop spans 12 amino acids. The V and J ends lost 6 bases and 4 bases respectively, with 10 bases between them.

The J gene is TRBJ1-2, the V gene TRBV19, with a weak D call TRBD1 (5 bases). The CDR3 covers 13 residues. Looked up from germline, CDR1 is LNHDA and CDR2 is SQIVND (reference sequence). V lost 6 bases to trimming and J lost 8 bases, with 16 bases between them. The CDR3 nucleotides read TGTGCCAGTAGGGCAGACTCTAGGGGAGGCTACACCTTC. As protein: CASRADSRGGYTF.

The chain has TRBV7-9 and TRBJ1-5; D not certain. Germline CDR1 SEHNR, CDR2 FQNEAQ (reference sequence). The CDR3 consists of 15 residues. Trimming shortened V by 2 bases and J by 6 bases, and 14 bases separated the two germline ends. CDR3 protein: CASSLLVKAAQPQHF. The CDR3 nucleotides read TGTGCCAGCAGCTTACTGGTTAAGGCGGCTCAGCCCCAGCATTTT.

The V and J genes are TRBV6-1 and TRBJ2-7, with D perhaps given as TRBD1 or TRBD2 (6 bases each). Germline V gene data show CDR1 as MNHNS and CDR2 as SASEGT. The CDR3 is 16 amino acids. V lost 4 bases, J lost 4 bases, and 20 bases lay in between. The CDR3 spells CASSGAGGRGFYEQYF. CDR3 sequence (DNA): TGTGCCAGCAGTGGGGCCGGGGGCAGGGGATTTTACGAGCAGTACTTC.

The J gene is TRBJ2-7, the V gene TRBV6-5, with 7 positions matching TRBD1. Per the germline V gene, CDR1 is MNHEY and CDR2 is SVGAGI. The junction had 5 bases not matched to a gene; V was cut back by 6 bases and J by 0 bases. The CDR3 is 14 amino acids. The CDR3 DNA reads TGTGCCAGCAGCCGCAGACAGGGCTCCTACGAGCAGTACTTC. As protein: CASSRRQGSYEQYF.

This rearrangement joins TRBV19 to TRBJ2-5, with D tentatively TRBD1 or TRBD2 (6 bases each). CDR1 is LNHDA and CDR2 is SQIVND in the germline V gene (reference sequence). This CDR3 is 14 amino acids long. V was clipped by 10 bases and J by 5 bases, with 20 bases between them. The CDR3 sequence is CATQNRGATETQYF. CDR3 sequence (DNA): TGTGCCACCCAAAATAGGGGGGCAACCGAGACCCAGTACTTC.

This clone was seen only once. The genes are TRBV7-3 and TRBJ2-1; the D gene is possibly TRBD2 (6 bases). V was shortened by 5 bases and J by 4 bases, with 9 bases between the two germline ends. CDR3 length: 13 residues. Germline lookup yields CDR1 SGHTA and CDR2 FQGTGA. CDR3 in DNA: TGTGCCAGCAGCGCGGGACTTTACAATGAGCAGTTCTTC. It yields the protein CASSAGLYNEQFF.

The chain has TRBV12-5 and TRBJ2-7; D may be TRBD1 (6 bases). CDR1 is LGHNT and CDR2 is FRNRAP in the germline V gene. Trimming took 7 bases from V and 3 from J, leaving 16 bases between them. The CDR3 sequence is 14 residues long. The CDR3 protein is CASASQGYDYEQYF. The CDR3 DNA reads as TGTGCTAGTGCCTCGCAGGGGTATGACTACGAGCAGTACTTC.

The rearrangement links TRBV11-1 to TRBJ1-1; D is ambiguous. Between the trimmed V and J ends, which lost 6 bases and 6 bases, there was a span of 17 bases. The CDR3 is 14 amino acids. The germline gives CDR1 SGHAT, CDR2 FQDESV (reference sequence). The CDR3 region has the DNA TGTGCCAGCAGTACCCGTCCGATGGTTTCTGAAGCTTTCTTT. Amino acid sequence: CASSTRPMVSEAFF.

The genes are TRBV6-5 and TRBJ2-7, with 10 bases fitting TRBD1. V gave up 6 bases and J gave up 3 bases; unmatched junction bases: 5. Germline V gene lookup returns CDR1 MNHEY and CDR2 SVGAGI. The CDR3 runs to 14 residues. This CDR3 is CASRNRDRGYEQYF. DNA of the CDR3: TGTGCCAGCAGAAACCGGGACAGGGGCTACGAGCAGTACTTC.

The chain recombines TRBV25-1 with TRBJ2-7; no reliable D call. The CDR3 sequence is 14 residues long. V gave up 3 bases and J gave up 2 bases, with 11 bases separating them. The V gene's germline CDR1 is MGHDK and CDR2 SYGVNS. This CDR3 is CASSDRNAPYEQYF. CDR3 sequence (DNA): TGTGCCAGCAGTGACAGGAATGCGCCCTACGAGCAGTACTTC.

The chain couples TRBV6-5 to TRBJ1-1; D perhaps matches TRBD1 (6 bases). The length of the CDR3 is 14 residues. Trimming removed 2 bases at V and 2 bases at J, with 9 bases between. Germline lookup yields CDR1 MNHEY and CDR2 SVGAGI. In nucleotides, the CDR3 is TGTGCCAGCAGTTACACAGGGTTTAACACTGAAGCTTTCTTT. Translating gives CASSYTGFNTEAFF.

The chain employs TRBV10-3 and TRBJ1-4; weak D call: TRBD1 (5 bases). The germline V gene has CDR1 ENHRY and CDR2 SYGVKD. V was trimmed by 10 bases and J by 7 bases, leaving 22 bases between them. The CDR3 consists of 15 residues. This chain's CDR3 is CATAGANTPSEKLFF. CDR3 in DNA: TGTGCCACGGCCGGGGCCAATACCCCGAGTGAAAAACTGTTTTTT.

The chain recombines TRBV6-1 with TRBJ2-7; 9 positions match TRBD1. Germline trimming cut 3 bases from V and 5 bases from J; bases unmatched to any gene: 8. This CDR3 is built from 15 residues. Looked up from germline, CDR1 is MNHNS and CDR2 is SASEGT. For the CDR3, the DNA is TGTGCCAGCAGTGATGTTACAGGGGGCGCGGACGAGCAGTACTTC. Its translation is CASSDVTGGADEQYF.

J is TRBJ2-5 and V is TRBV6-5; 8 bases are shared with TRBD1. Germline V gives CDR1 MNHEY, CDR2 SVGAGI. V shed 3 bases and J 4 bases; nucleotides not matched to a gene: 7. The CDR3 is made up of 15 amino acids. The chain's CDR3 is CASSYSGQGRETQYF. The CDR3 DNA sequence: TGTGCCAGCAGTTATTCTGGACAGGGACGAGAGACCCAGTACTTC.

For the CDR3, the DNA is TGTGCCAGTGCTTACAGCACAATGAACACTGAAGCTTTCTTT. This gives the protein CASAYSTMNTEAFF. The genes are TRBV19 and TRBJ1-1, with D unresolved. The germline V gene has CDR1 LNHDA and CDR2 SQIVND (reference sequence). The CDR3 consists of 14 residues. V was trimmed by 8 bases and J by 0 bases, leaving 13 bases between them.

In this sample, this clone turned up a few times. The chain links TRBV4-1 to TRBJ1-5; perhaps TRBD1 as D (6 bases). This CDR3 comprises 15 residues. Per germline, CDR1 MGHRA and CDR2 YSYEKL. The V end was cut by 4 bases, the J end by 1 base, with 11 bases between. The CDR3 is CASSLSTGSNQPQHF. CDR3 in DNA: TGCGCCAGCAGCCTTTCAACAGGGAGCAATCAGCCCCAGCATTTT.

The V call is TRBV14, the J call TRBJ1-6; D is unresolved. Trimming removed 5 bases from V and 5 bases from J, with 7 bases in between. Germline V lookup: CDR1 SGHDN, CDR2 FVKESK. The CDR3 sequence is 13 residues long. DNA for the CDR3: TGTGCCAGCAGCTTAGTACATAATTCACCCCTCCACTTT. Protein product: CASSLVHNSPLHF. The full variable domain, in which reference TRBV14 and TRBJ1-6 provide the parts outside the CDR3, is EAGVTQFPSHSVIEKGQTVTLRCDPISGHDNLYWYRRVMGKEIKFLLHFVKESKQDESGMPNNRFLAERTGGTYSTLKVQPAELEDSGVYFCASSLVHNSPLHFGNGTRLTVT.

The chain employs TRBV5-6 and TRBJ2-3, with a tentative D call TRBD2 (6 bases). Germline V gene data show CDR1 as SGHDT and CDR2 as YYEEEE. This CDR3 contains 15 residues. V lost 1 base to trimming and J lost 1 base, with 10 bases between them. The CDR3 bases are TGTGCCAGCAGCTTGTACGGGGGACGCACAGATACGCAGTATTTT. Amino acid sequence: CASSLYGGRTDTQYF.

The chain is built from TRBV5-6 and TRBJ1-5; D gene unclear. CDR1 SGHDT and CDR2 YYEEEE come from the germline V gene. The V end lost 3 bases, the J end lost 9 bases, and 13 bases lay between the germline ends. CDR3 length: 13 residues. The CDR3 DNA reads as TGTGCCAGCAGCTCTCGTGGTCGGGGGCCCCAGCATTTT. It translates to CASSSRGRGPQHF.